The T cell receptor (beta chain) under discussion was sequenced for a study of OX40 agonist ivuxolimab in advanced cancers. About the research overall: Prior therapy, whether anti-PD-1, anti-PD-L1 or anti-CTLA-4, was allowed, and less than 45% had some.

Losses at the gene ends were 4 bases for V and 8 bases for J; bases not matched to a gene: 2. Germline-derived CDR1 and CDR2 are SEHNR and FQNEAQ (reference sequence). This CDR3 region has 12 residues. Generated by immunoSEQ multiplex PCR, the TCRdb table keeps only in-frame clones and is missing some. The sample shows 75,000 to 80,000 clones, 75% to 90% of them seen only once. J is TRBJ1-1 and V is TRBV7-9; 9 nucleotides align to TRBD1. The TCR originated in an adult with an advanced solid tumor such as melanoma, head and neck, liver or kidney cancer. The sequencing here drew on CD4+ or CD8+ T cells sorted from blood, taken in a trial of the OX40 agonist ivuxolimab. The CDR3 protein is CASSWDRAEAFF. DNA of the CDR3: TGTGCCAGCAGCTGGGACAGGGCCGAAGCTTTCTTT. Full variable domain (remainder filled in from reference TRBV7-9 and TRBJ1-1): DTGVSQNPRHKITKRGQNVTFRCDPISEHNRLYWYRQTLGQGPEFLTYFQNEAQLEKSRLLSDRFSAERPKGSFSTLEIQRTEQGDSAMYLCASSWDRAEAFFGQGTRLTVV.